This T cell receptor beta chain appears in the sequencing data of a study of early T cells in non-severe SARS-CoV-2 infection. Study-level background: Sequencing used unsorted whole-blood bulk RNA, so chains lack pairing.

The library protocol tagged individual cDNA molecules with unique molecular identifiers. A single record per CDR3 protein comes from TCRdb applying MiXCR to the 5' RACE reads. The data hold around 20,000 distinct CDR3 sequences, with 3.5% to 4.5% observed a single time. Study-level results: VDJdb-based matching was biased toward anti-spike CD8 responses and missed private and CD4 specificities.

This clonotype was observed many times. What it binds is not known. The ends were cut back, 2 bases at V and 5 bases at J, with 12 bases in the middle. The CDR3 covers 14 residues. Germline V gene lookup returns CDR1 MNHGY and CDR2 SAAAGT. The sequenced material came from whole blood. This sequence originates from an adult who was a healthcare worker with PCR-confirmed SARS-CoV-2 infection or an uninfected control (not recorded which). V and J are TRBV6-8 and TRBJ1-2; D may be TRBD1 (5 bases). The CDR3 loop reads CASSYRDGQYGYTF. Here the CDR3 DNA reads TGTGCCAGCAGTTACCGGGACGGCCAATATGGCTACACCTTC.